The clone carrying this T cell receptor (beta chain) was detected only a few times. What it binds is not known. Preparation of the TCRbeta library was carried out with unique molecular identifiers. MiXCR, applied by TCRdb to the PCR reads, yields one record per CDR3 protein. Among around 130,000 distinct CDR3 sequences listed, 8% to 10% were seen once. This specimen belongs to a study of T-cell reconstitution after alpha-beta-depleted transplantation in children. Germline values: CDR1 LGHNA, CDR2 YSLEER. The CDR3 spans 16 residues. Trimming took off 1 base at V and 0 bases at J, with 13 bases between the two ends. Study-wide results and limits: The study reportedly traced alpha-beta T cells about two months after transplant to several hundred expanded graft clones. Newly made T cells mostly supplied T-cell counts and diversity one year after transplant.

The chain couples TRBV4-3 to TRBJ2-7; no clear D. The origin of this receptor is a girl under three years old who had a stem cell transplant for combined immunodeficiency, so the T cells may come from the graft donor. The material sequenced was PBMCs, mostly from graft donor cells, taken 180 days after TCRalphabeta/CD19-depleted stem cell transplant. DNA of the CDR3: TGCGCCAGCAGCCAAGGGTCCTGGCCCAGCTCCTACGAGCAGTACTTC. It is translated as CASSQGSWPSSYEQYF.